This T cell receptor beta chain was found in a study of T cells in localized non-small cell lung cancer. Germline CDR1 and CDR2: LNHDA and SQIVND (reference sequence). This CDR3 comprises 12 residues. Trimming shortened V by 5 bases and J by 8 bases, and 9 bases separated the two germline ends. Comment on this clone: Antigen specificity is unknown.

Study-level results: Detection in adjacent lung was observed for a median 57 of the top 100 tumor clones. Longer overall survival was linked to higher blood T cell density. As only one tumor region underwent sequencing, heterogeneity remains possible. In uninvolved adjacent lung, T cell clonality reached its highest value, exceeding tumor.

Produced via immunoSEQ multiplex PCR; TCRdb's table is partial and in-frame only. The top ten hold about 7% of the sample, which has tens of thousands of clones, about 88% seen once. The V and J genes are TRBV19 and TRBJ1-4, with D hard to call. This receptor was obtained from a woman aged 18-55 years with stage III lung adenocarcinoma. Here the sequenced sample was peripheral blood, taken before any cancer treatment. The CDR3 spells CASSLGGEKLFF. Written as DNA, the CDR3 is TGTGCCAGTAGTCTAGGCGGAGAAAAACTGTTTTTT.